Listed here are 23 T cell receptor beta chains from one sample, sequenced in a study of PD-1 blockade in mismatch repair-deficient tumors. This table comes from immunoSEQ multiplex PCR, and its TCRdb copy is limited to in-frame clones, with some not included. This sample has fewer than 60,000 clones, with 77% found just once. The sequences come from PBMCs, collected before pembrolizumab treatment. The receptors originated from an adult with mismatch repair-deficient cancer.

This rearrangement joins TRBV5-1 to TRBJ1-5; 9 bases are shared with TRBD1. Germline CDR1 reads SGHRS; CDR2 reads YFSETQ. V was pared by 4 bases and J by 1 base, with 3 bases of the junction left unmatched. The CDR3 length is 15 residues. The CDR3 spells CASSPDRGSNQPQHF. CDR3 coding DNA: TGCGCCAGCAGCCCGGACAGGGGAAGCAATCAGCCCCAGCATTTT.

The chain is built from TRBV7-3 and TRBJ2-3; D remains ambiguous. The CDR3 has 15 amino acids. Germline V CDR1 and CDR2: SGHTA, FQGTGA. Trimming cost V 6 bases and J 0 bases, with 13 bases left between them. CDR3 nucleotide sequence: TGTGCCAGCAGGGTTAGTGGGCTAAGCACAGATACGCAGTATTTT. It specifies CASRVSGLSTDTQYF.

This rearrangement joins TRBV7-9 to TRBJ2-3; maybe TRBD2 (5 bases). V lost 5 bases, J lost 6 bases, and 12 bases lay in between. The CDR3 covers 13 residues. Germline assignment: CDR1 SEHNR and CDR2 FQNEAQ (reference sequence). As DNA, the CDR3 is TGTGCCAGCAGCGCCGAGACTACTGATACGCAGTATTTT. This codes for CASSAETTDTQYF.

V gene TRBV15 combines with J gene TRBJ1-1; D is unclear. Trimming removed 1 base from V and 7 bases from J, with 13 bases in between. The CDR3 runs to 14 residues. Germline lookup yields CDR1 LNHNV and CDR2 YYDKDF (reference sequence). CDR3 sequence (DNA): TGTGCCACCAGCAGAGCGGACTTTCAGGTTGAAGCTTTCTTT. Translation: CATSRADFQVEAFF.

The table lists this clone with a count of one. The chain recombines TRBV7-8 with TRBJ2-7, with D perhaps matching TRBD1 (7 bases). V was pared by 4 bases and J by 0 bases, with 16 bases between. Germline V lookup: CDR1 SGHVS, CDR2 FQNEAQ. This CDR3 region has 16 residues. The chain's CDR3 is CASSWGGTVSSYEQYF. The DNA for the CDR3 is TGTGCCAGCAGCTGGGGCGGGACAGTGAGCTCCTACGAGCAGTACTTC.

This chain uses TRBV5-6 with TRBJ2-7; TRBD1 matches at 9 bases. V lost 2 bases, J lost 3 bases, and 6 bases stayed unmatched. Germline loops: CDR1 SGHDT, CDR2 YYEEEE. The CDR3 length is 15 residues. CDR3 protein: CASSLGTGSIYEQYF. The CDR3 coding sequence is TGTGCCAGCAGCTTAGGGACAGGGAGCATCTACGAGCAGTACTTC.

V gene TRBV16 combines with J gene TRBJ2-1; 7 bases are shared with TRBD1. V was clipped by 3 bases and J by 3 bases; unmatched bases: 5. This CDR3 spans 15 amino acids. Germline lookup yields CDR1 KGHSY and CDR2 FQNENV. The CDR3 DNA is TGTGCCAGCAGCCACTCCGGACAGGTCTACAATGAGCAGTTCTTC. Protein: CASSHSGQVYNEQFF. The full variable domain, in which reference TRBV16 and TRBJ2-1 provide the parts outside the CDR3, is GEEVAQTPKHLVRGEGQKAKLYCAPIKGHSYVFWYQQVLKNEFKFLISFQNENVFDETGMPKERFSAKCLPNSPCSLEIQATKLEDSAVYFCASSHSGQVYNEQFFGPGTRLTVL.

The rearrangement joins TRBV11-3 to TRBJ2-3; no clear D gene. The CDR3 sequence is 20 residues long. Germline V gives CDR1 SGHNT, CDR2 YENEEA. V gave up 5 bases and J gave up 4 bases, with 31 bases separating them. The chain's CDR3 is CASSPWVQLLRTQDPDTQYF. In nucleotides, the CDR3 is TGTGCCAGCAGCCCCTGGGTTCAACTTCTCCGAACGCAAGATCCAGATACGCAGTATTTT.

The J gene is TRBJ1-4, the V gene TRBV25-1; no definite D call. Per germline, CDR1 MGHDK and CDR2 SYGVNS. CDR3 length: 14 amino acids. Trimming took off 2 bases at V and 5 bases at J, with 9 bases between the two ends. The CDR3 sequence: CASSERANNEKLFF. The CDR3 nucleotides read TGTGCCAGCAGTGAAAGGGCGAACAATGAAAAACTGTTTTTT.

This chain uses TRBV2 with TRBJ2-7; 12 nucleotides match TRBD2. This CDR3 has 17 residues. J gave up 0 bases and V 8 bases, and 11 bases lay outside the gene matches. Germline V lookup: CDR1 SNHLY, CDR2 FYNNEI. The CDR3 sequence is CASLVLAGGWGSYEQYF. In DNA form, the CDR3 reads TGTGCCAGCTTAGTACTAGCGGGAGGTTGGGGCTCCTACGAGCAGTACTTC.

This chain links TRBV7-2 with TRBJ2-3; 11 bases line up with TRBD2. The CDR3 consists of 14 residues. Germline V lookup: CDR1 SGHTA, CDR2 FQGNSA. J was trimmed by 6 bases and V by 11 bases; bases with no gene match: 10. CDR3 protein: CAQGGRTSGDTQYF. Written as DNA, the CDR3 is TGTGCCCAAGGGGGGAGGACTAGCGGGGATACGCAGTATTTT.

This clone was seen once. The rearrangement links TRBV27 to TRBJ1-3, with D possibly being TRBD1 (5 bases). The CDR3 length is 14 residues. V shed 6 bases and J shed 1 base, with 10 bases lying between them. Germline V gives CDR1 MNHEY, CDR2 SMNVEV (reference sequence). CDR3 bases: TGTGCCAGCAGCCTGGGGGTGTCTGGAAACACCATATATTTT. Its translation: CASSLGVSGNTIYF.

The V gene is TRBV7-3, the J gene TRBJ2-3, with 8 bases lining up with TRBD2. The CDR3 has 15 residues. Germline-derived CDR1 and CDR2 are SGHTA and FQGTGA. Losses at the gene ends were 5 bases for V and 0 bases for J; bases not matched to a gene: 4. The CDR3, as DNA: TGTGCCAGCAGCCTTAGCGGGACTAGCACAGATACGCAGTATTTT. Translation gives CASSLSGTSTDTQYF.

This clone was detected a few times. J is TRBJ2-3 and V is TRBV11-2; D uncertain. Trimming removed 5 bases at V and 6 bases at J, with 6 bases between. CDR1 is SGHAT, CDR2 FQNNGV, per germline. This CDR3 is 11 amino acids long. CDR3 coding DNA: TGTGCCAGCAGCCTCAAGGATACGCAGTATTTT. This encodes CASSLKDTQYF.

The V call is TRBV6-6, the J call TRBJ2-7; the match to TRBD2 covers 8 bases. The CDR3 covers 13 residues. V shed 5 bases and J 5 bases; nucleotides not matched to a gene: 5. Germline V gene lookup returns CDR1 MNHNY and CDR2 SVGAGI (reference sequence). CDR3: CASSPLAGNEQYF. CDR3 nucleotide sequence: TGTGCCAGCAGTCCCTTAGCGGGAAACGAGCAGTACTTC.

In its sample, this clone was seen once. Its ends do not fully match the called genes, so a read error is possible. V usage is TRBV7-7 and J usage is TRBJ2-5; 7 bases map to TRBD2. Germline assignment: CDR1 SSHAT and CDR2 FNYEAQ (reference sequence). This CDR3 region has 14 residues. The CDR3 loop is CASSSGGGQETQYF. CDR3 nucleotide sequence: TGTGCTAGCAGCTCTGGGGGGGGACAAGAGACCCAGTACTTC.

The J gene is TRBJ1-1, the V gene TRBV7-9, with TRBD1 matching 8 bases. This CDR3 region has 13 residues. J was trimmed by 5 bases and V by 5 bases; bases with no gene match: 4. The germline V gene encodes CDR1 SEHNR and CDR2 FQNEAQ (reference sequence). CDR3 amino acids: CASSPQGVTEAFF. CDR3 DNA: TGTGCCAGCAGCCCACAGGGGGTTACTGAAGCTTTCTTT. The full variable domain, in which reference TRBV7-9 and TRBJ1-1 provide the parts outside the CDR3, is DTGVSQNPRHKITKRGQNVTFRCDPISEHNRLYWYRQTLGQGPEFLTYFQNEAQLEKSRLLSDRFSAERPKGSFSTLEIQRTEQGDSAMYLCASSPQGVTEAFFGQGTRLTVV.

V and J are TRBV14 and TRBJ2-5, with D possibly matching TRBD2 (6 bases). The V gene's germline CDR1 is SGHDN and CDR2 FVKESK. V was pared by 5 bases and J by 3 bases, with 16 bases between. This CDR3 spans 15 amino acids. CDR3 DNA sequence: TGTGCCAGCAGCTGGACTGGTGGCGGGGAAGAGACCCAGTACTTC. It yields the protein CASSWTGGGEETQYF.

The CDR3: CASSALRAVDIIDTQYF. The CDR3 DNA follows: TGTGCCAGCAGTGCTCTCCGAGCTGTCGACATCATAGATACGCAGTATTTT. This rearrangement joins TRBV2 to TRBJ2-3; D remains unclear. Between the trimmed V and J ends, which lost 4 bases and 5 bases, there was a span of 22 bases. The germline CDR1 and CDR2 sequences are SNHLY and FYNNEI. There are 17 residues in the CDR3.

This clone has only one observation. V gene TRBV27 combines with J gene TRBJ1-2; 9 nucleotides agree with TRBD1. V lost 3 bases and J lost 8; bases outside the gene matches: 7. This CDR3 has 14 amino acids. Germline V gene lookup returns CDR1 MNHEY and CDR2 SMNVEV (reference sequence). CDR3 DNA sequence: TGTGCCAGCAGTTTCGGACAGGGGATTGGCGGCTACACCTTC. It encodes CASSFGQGIGGYTF.

The rearrangement links TRBV4-3 to TRBJ2-2; D not resolved. CDR1 LGHNA and CDR2 YSLEER come from the germline V gene. CDR3 length: 14 amino acids. The V end was cut by 1 base, the J end by 7 bases, with 10 bases between. In DNA, the CDR3 is TGCGCCAGCAGCCAAGTCTCGGGTGGCGGGGAGCTGTTTTTT. This codes for CASSQVSGGGELFF.

This clone was seen only a few times. The rearrangement uses TRBV7-9 and TRBJ2-7, with TRBD2 identical over 14 bases. V was clipped by 4 bases and J by 5 bases; unmatched bases: 7. This CDR3 region has 16 residues. Germline values: CDR1 SEHNR, CDR2 FQNEAQ (reference sequence). The CDR3 protein is CASSYLRGLAGDEQYF. The CDR3 region has the DNA TGTGCCAGCAGCTACCTAAGGGGACTAGCGGGAGACGAGCAGTACTTC.

This chain joins TRBV5-4 and TRBJ1-1; unclear D gene. Germline CDR1 SGHNT, CDR2 YYREEE (reference sequence). The CDR3 spans 12 residues. The V and J ends lost 0 bases and 11 bases respectively, with 11 bases between them. The CDR3 nucleotides are TGTGCCAGCAGCTTGGTCTCAGGTATTGCTTTCTTT. Translated: CASSLVSGIAFF.